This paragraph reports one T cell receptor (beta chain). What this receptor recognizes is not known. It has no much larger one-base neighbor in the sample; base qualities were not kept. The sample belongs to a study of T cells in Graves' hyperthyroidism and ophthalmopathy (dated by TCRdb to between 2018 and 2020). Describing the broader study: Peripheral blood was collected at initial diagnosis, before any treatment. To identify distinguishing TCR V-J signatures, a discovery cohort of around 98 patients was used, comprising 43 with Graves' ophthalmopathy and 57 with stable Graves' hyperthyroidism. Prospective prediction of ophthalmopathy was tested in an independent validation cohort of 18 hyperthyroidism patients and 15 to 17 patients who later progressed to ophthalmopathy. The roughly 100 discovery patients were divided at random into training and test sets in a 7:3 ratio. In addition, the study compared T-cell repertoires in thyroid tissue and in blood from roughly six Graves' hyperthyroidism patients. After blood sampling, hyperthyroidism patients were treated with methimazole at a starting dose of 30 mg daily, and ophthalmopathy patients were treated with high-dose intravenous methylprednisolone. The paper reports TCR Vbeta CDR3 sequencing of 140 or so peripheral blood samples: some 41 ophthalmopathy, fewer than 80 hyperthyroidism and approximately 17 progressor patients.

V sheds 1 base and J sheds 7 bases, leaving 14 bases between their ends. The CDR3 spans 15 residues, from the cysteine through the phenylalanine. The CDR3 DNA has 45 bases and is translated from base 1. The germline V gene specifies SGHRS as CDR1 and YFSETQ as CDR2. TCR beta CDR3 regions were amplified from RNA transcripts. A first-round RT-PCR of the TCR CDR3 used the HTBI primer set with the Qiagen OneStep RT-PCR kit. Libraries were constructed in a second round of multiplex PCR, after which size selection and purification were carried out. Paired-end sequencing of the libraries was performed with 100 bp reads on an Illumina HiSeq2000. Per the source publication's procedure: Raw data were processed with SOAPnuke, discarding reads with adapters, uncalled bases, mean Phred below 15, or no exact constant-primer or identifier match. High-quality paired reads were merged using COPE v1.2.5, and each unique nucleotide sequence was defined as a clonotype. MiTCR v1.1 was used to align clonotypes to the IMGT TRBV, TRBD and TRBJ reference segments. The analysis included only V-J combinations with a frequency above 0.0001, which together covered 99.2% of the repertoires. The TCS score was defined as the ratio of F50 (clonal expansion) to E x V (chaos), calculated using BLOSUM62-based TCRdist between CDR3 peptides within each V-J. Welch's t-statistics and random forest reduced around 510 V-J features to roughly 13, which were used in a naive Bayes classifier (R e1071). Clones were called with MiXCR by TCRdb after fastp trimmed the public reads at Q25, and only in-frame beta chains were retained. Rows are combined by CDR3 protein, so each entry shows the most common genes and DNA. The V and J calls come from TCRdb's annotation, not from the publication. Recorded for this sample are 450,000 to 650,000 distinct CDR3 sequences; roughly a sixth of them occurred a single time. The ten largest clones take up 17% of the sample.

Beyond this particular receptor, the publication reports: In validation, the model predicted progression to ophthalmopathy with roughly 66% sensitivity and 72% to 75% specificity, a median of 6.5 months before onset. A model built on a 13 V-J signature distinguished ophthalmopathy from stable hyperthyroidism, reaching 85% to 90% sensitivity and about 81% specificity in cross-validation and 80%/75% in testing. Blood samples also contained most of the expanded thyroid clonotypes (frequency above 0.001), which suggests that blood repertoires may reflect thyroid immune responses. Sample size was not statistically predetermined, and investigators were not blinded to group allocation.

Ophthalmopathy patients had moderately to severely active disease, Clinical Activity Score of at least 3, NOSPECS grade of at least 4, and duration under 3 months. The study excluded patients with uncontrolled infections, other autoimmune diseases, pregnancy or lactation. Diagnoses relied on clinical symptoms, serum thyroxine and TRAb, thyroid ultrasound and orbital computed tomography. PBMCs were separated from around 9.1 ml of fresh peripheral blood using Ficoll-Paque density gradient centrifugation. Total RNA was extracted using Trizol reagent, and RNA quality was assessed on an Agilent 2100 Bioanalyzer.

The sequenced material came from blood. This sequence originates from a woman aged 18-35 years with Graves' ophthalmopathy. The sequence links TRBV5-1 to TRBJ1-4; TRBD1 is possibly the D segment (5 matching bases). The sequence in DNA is TGCGCCAGCAGCTTGCGGGGGGATCGAGTTGAAAAACTGTTTTTT. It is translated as CASSLRGDRVEKLFF.